These T cell receptor beta chains were read from a single sample in a study of beta chain features in type 1 diabetes. Generated by immunoSEQ multiplex PCR, the TCRdb table keeps only in-frame clones and is missing some. There are around 310,000 clones in the sample; approximately 11% occur only once, and roughly 0.014% lies in the top ten. The sequenced material came from naive CD4+ T cells from blood. The receptor set was obtained from a woman aged 25-40 years in good health. Both conserved end residues are part of each CDR3. D genes are given only for firm matches. A clone size is listed for some rows: how often the clone was seen (once, few, many), or a class if it is expanded.

v_call: TRBV4-2; d_call: .; j_call: TRBJ1-1; clone_size: few; cdr3_aa: CASSQDRGNTEAFF; cdr3_nt: TGTGCCAGCAGCCAAGATAGGGGGAACACTGAAGCTTTCTTT
v_call: TRBV15; d_call: .; j_call: TRBJ2-4; clone_size: .; cdr3_aa: CATSRWDGGLAKNIQYF; cdr3_nt: TGTGCCACCAGCAGGTGGGATGGAGGGTTAGCCAAAAACATTCAGTACTTC
v_call: TRBV7-9; d_call: TRBD1; j_call: TRBJ2-7; clone_size: few; cdr3_aa: CASSPGQATYEQYF; cdr3_nt: TGTGCCAGCAGCCCCGGACAGGCGACCTACGAGCAGTACTTC
v_call: TRBV6-1; d_call: .; j_call: TRBJ1-2; clone_size: few; cdr3_aa: CASSEGRSGGYTF; cdr3_nt: TGTGCCAGCAGTGAAGGCCGTTCGGGAGGCTACACCTTC
v_call: TRBV29-1; d_call: TRBD2; j_call: TRBJ2-5; clone_size: few; cdr3_aa: CSTATLASGSETQYF; cdr3_nt: TGCAGCACCGCCACCCTTGCTAGCGGGAGTGAGACCCAGTACTTC
v_call: TRBV15; d_call: TRBD2; j_call: TRBJ2-1; clone_size: .; cdr3_aa: CATSSERLAGYNEQFF; cdr3_nt: TGTGCCACCAGCAGCGAACGACTAGCGGGGTACAATGAGCAGTTCTTC
v_call: TRBV28; d_call: TRBD1; j_call: TRBJ1-1; clone_size: .; cdr3_aa: CASSFRQGRITEAFF; cdr3_nt: TGTGCCAGCAGTTTCCGACAGGGGAGAATCACTGAAGCTTTCTTT
v_call: TRBV10-3; d_call: .; j_call: TRBJ2-3; clone_size: .; cdr3_aa: CAISEDFLADTQYF; cdr3_nt: TGTGCCATCAGTGAGGACTTCCTGGCAGATACGCAGTATTTT
v_call: TRBV15; d_call: .; j_call: TRBJ2-5; clone_size: .; cdr3_aa: CATSRWTGRGETQYF; cdr3_nt: TGTGCCACCAGCAGGTGGACAGGGCGGGGGGAGACCCAGTACTTC
v_call: TRBV10-3; d_call: TRBD1; j_call: TRBJ2-1; clone_size: .; cdr3_aa: CAISEGQGRNEQFF; cdr3_nt: TGTGCCATCAGTGAGGGACAGGGACGGAATGAGCAGTTCTTC
v_call: TRBV6-5; d_call: TRBD1; j_call: TRBJ1-2; clone_size: few; cdr3_aa: CASSPQQGTIYGYTF; cdr3_nt: TGTGCCAGCAGTCCACAACAGGGGACCATATATGGCTACACCTTC
v_call: TRBV25-1; d_call: .; j_call: TRBJ1-2; clone_size: .; cdr3_aa: CASSELGRGHGYTF; cdr3_nt: TGTGCCAGCAGTGAATTGGGGAGGGGACATGGCTACACCTTC
v_call: TRBV18; d_call: .; j_call: TRBJ2-2; clone_size: .; cdr3_aa: CASSPRSLPGNTGELFF; cdr3_nt: TGTGCCAGCTCACCCCGGAGCTTACCGGGAAACACCGGGGAGCTGTTTTTT
v_call: TRBV29-1; d_call: .; j_call: TRBJ1-1; clone_size: .; cdr3_aa: CSVVAQDNTEAFF; cdr3_nt: TGCAGCGTTGTAGCACAGGATAACACTGAAGCTTTCTTT
v_call: TRBV4-2; d_call: .; j_call: TRBJ1-1; clone_size: few; cdr3_aa: CASSQDGYRRDGWAFF; cdr3_nt: TGTGCCAGCAGCCAAGATGGGTACAGGAGGGATGGGTGGGCTTTCTTT
v_call: TRBV29-1; d_call: .; j_call: TRBJ2-1; clone_size: few; cdr3_aa: CSVQGSYNEQFF; cdr3_nt: TGCAGCGTTCAGGGTTCCTACAATGAGCAGTTCTTC
v_call: TRBV27; d_call: .; j_call: TRBJ1-1; clone_size: once; cdr3_aa: CASSLDRMNTEAFF; cdr3_nt: TGTGCCAGCAGTTTAGACAGAATGAACACTGAAGCTTTCTTT
v_call: TRBV21-1; d_call: .; j_call: TRBJ2-1; clone_size: .; cdr3_aa: CASSKCPVAVLSPQVHEQFF; cdr3_nt: TGTGCCAGCAGCAAATGCCCGGTCGCAGTACTATCCCCCCAAGTACATGAGCAGTTCTTC
v_call: TRBV4-3; d_call: .; j_call: TRBJ2-1; clone_size: .; cdr3_aa: CASSAGRSSYNEQFF; cdr3_nt: TGCGCCAGCAGCGCAGGGCGGAGCTCCTACAATGAGCAGTTCTTC
v_call: TRBV19; d_call: TRBD1; j_call: TRBJ1-1; clone_size: .; cdr3_aa: CASSIPQTGMNTEAFF; cdr3_nt: TGTGCCAGTAGTATCCCTCAGACAGGGATGAACACTGAAGCTTTCTTT
v_call: TRBV19; d_call: TRBD2; j_call: TRBJ2-7; clone_size: .; cdr3_aa: CASSLTSGATYEQYF; cdr3_nt: TGTGCCAGTAGCCTGACTAGCGGGGCCACCTACGAGCAGTACTTC
v_call: TRBV7-3; d_call: .; j_call: TRBJ2-3; clone_size: few; cdr3_aa: CASSLVGGDPTDTQYF; cdr3_nt: TGTGCCAGCAGCTTAGTGGGGGGAGACCCCACAGATACGCAGTATTTT
v_call: TRBV5-6; d_call: .; j_call: TRBJ1-2; clone_size: few; cdr3_aa: CASSLGSRNLGGYTF; cdr3_nt: TGTGCCAGCAGCCTGGGGTCGAGGAACCTCGGTGGCTACACCTTC
v_call: TRBV28; d_call: .; j_call: TRBJ2-1; clone_size: few; cdr3_aa: CASTGDNEQFF; cdr3_nt: TGTGCCAGCACGGGGGACAATGAGCAGTTCTTC
v_call: TRBV28; d_call: .; j_call: TRBJ2-7; clone_size: .; cdr3_aa: CASSPPGQIYEQYF; cdr3_nt: TGTGCCAGCAGTCCTCCGGGACAAATCTACGAGCAGTACTTC
v_call: TRBV7-6; d_call: .; j_call: TRBJ2-5; clone_size: .; cdr3_aa: CASSEVQETQYF; cdr3_nt: TGTGCCAGCAGCGAGGTCCAAGAGACCCAGTACTTC
v_call: TRBV6-5; d_call: TRBD2; j_call: TRBJ2-5; clone_size: .; cdr3_aa: CASSSGLAGETQYF; cdr3_nt: TGTGCCAGCAGTTCCGGACTAGCGGGAGAGACCCAGTACTTC
v_call: TRBV18; d_call: TRBD2; j_call: TRBJ2-4; clone_size: .; cdr3_aa: CASSPPELAGNIQYF; cdr3_nt: TGTGCCAGCTCACCACCGGAACTAGCGGGGAACATTCAGTACTTC
v_call: TRBV25-1; d_call: TRBD1; j_call: TRBJ2-5; clone_size: few; cdr3_aa: CASSEYKGALETQYF; cdr3_nt: TGTGCCAGCAGTGAATATAAGGGGGCACTCGAGACCCAGTACTTC
v_call: TRBV6-5; d_call: .; j_call: TRBJ2-3; clone_size: few; cdr3_aa: CASSSAEGLPDTQYF; cdr3_nt: TGTGCCAGCAGTTCCGCGGAGGGACTCCCAGATACGCAGTATTTT
v_call: TRBV28; d_call: .; j_call: TRBJ2-1; clone_size: few; cdr3_aa: CASSFKRDEQFF; cdr3_nt: TGTGCCAGCAGTTTTAAGCGGGATGAGCAGTTCTTC
v_call: TRBV7-3; d_call: .; j_call: TRBJ2-2; clone_size: .; cdr3_aa: CASSPDTNTGELFF; cdr3_nt: TGTGCCAGCAGCCCGGACACTAACACCGGGGAGCTGTTTTTT
v_call: TRBV28; d_call: .; j_call: TRBJ1-2; clone_size: few; cdr3_aa: CASSVNAVNYGYTF; cdr3_nt: TGTGCCAGCAGTGTAAACGCAGTTAACTATGGCTACACCTTC
v_call: TRBV5-1; d_call: TRBD2; j_call: TRBJ2-7; clone_size: few; cdr3_aa: CASSQGLAGAYEQYF; cdr3_nt: TGCGCCAGCAGCCAAGGACTAGCGGGAGCCTACGAGCAGTACTTC
v_call: TRBV2; d_call: .; j_call: TRBJ2-1; clone_size: few; cdr3_aa: CASSRDSRWNEQFF; cdr3_nt: TGTGCCAGCAGTAGGGACTCCCGCTGGAATGAGCAGTTCTTC
v_call: TRBV7-6; d_call: .; j_call: TRBJ2-7; clone_size: few; cdr3_aa: CASSLSPGEQYF; cdr3_nt: TGTGCCAGCAGCTTAAGTCCCGGGGAGCAGTACTTC
v_call: TRBV28; d_call: .; j_call: TRBJ1-5; clone_size: .; cdr3_aa: CASGQRGNQPQHF; cdr3_nt: TGTGCCAGCGGACAGAGGGGCAATCAGCCCCAGCATTTT
v_call: TRBV15; d_call: TRBD2; j_call: TRBJ2-3; clone_size: .; cdr3_aa: CATSRKIAGAFADTQYF; cdr3_nt: TGTGCCACCAGCAGAAAGATAGCGGGAGCTTTCGCAGATACGCAGTATTTT
v_call: TRBV27; d_call: TRBD1; j_call: TRBJ2-7; clone_size: few; cdr3_aa: CASSPWTGAYEQYF; cdr3_nt: TGTGCCAGCAGTCCATGGACAGGAGCCTACGAGCAGTACTTC
v_call: TRBV2; d_call: TRBD1; j_call: TRBJ1-1; clone_size: few; cdr3_aa: CASSAGQGNTEAFF; cdr3_nt: TGTGCCAGCAGTGCCGGACAGGGAAACACTGAAGCTTTCTTT
v_call: TRBV27; d_call: .; j_call: TRBJ2-7; clone_size: .; cdr3_aa: CASSTSYEQYF; cdr3_nt: TGTGCCAGCAGCACATCCTACGAGCAGTACTTC
v_call: TRBV7-6; d_call: .; j_call: TRBJ2-7; clone_size: .; cdr3_aa: CASSLGQGLSYEQYF; cdr3_nt: TGTGCCAGCAGCTTAGGCCAGGGGTTATCCTACGAGCAGTACTTC